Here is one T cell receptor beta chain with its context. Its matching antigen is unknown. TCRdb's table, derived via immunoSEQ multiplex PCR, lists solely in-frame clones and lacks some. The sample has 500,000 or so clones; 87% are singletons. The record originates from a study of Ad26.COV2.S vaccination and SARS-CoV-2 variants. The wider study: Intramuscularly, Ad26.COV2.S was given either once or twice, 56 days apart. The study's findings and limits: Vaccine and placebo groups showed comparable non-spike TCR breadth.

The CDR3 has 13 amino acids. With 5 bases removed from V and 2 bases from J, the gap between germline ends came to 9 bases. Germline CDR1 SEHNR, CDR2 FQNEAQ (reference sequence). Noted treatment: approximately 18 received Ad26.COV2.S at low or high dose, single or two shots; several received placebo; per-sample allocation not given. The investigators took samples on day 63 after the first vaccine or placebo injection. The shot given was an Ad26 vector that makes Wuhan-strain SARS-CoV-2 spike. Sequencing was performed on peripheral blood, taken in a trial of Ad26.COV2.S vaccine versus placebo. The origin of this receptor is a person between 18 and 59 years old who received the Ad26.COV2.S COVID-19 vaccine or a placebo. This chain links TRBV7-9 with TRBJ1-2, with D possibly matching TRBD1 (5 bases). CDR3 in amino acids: CASSQDRNYGYTF. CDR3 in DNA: TGTGCCAGCAGCCAAGACAGAAACTATGGCTACACCTTC.